The source of this T cell receptor (beta chain) is a study of blood T cells in healthy people across ages. The second PCR ran about 6 to 12 cycles with a sample-barcoded 5' primer and J-beta primers. One entry per CDR3 protein results from TCRdb running MiXCR on the 5' RACE reads. The sample includes about 1.4 million distinct CDR3 sequences, approximately 60% of them seen just once. General study findings and limits: Using unsorted PBMCs precluded a conclusive naive versus antigen-experienced comparison.

Trimming pared 5 bases from V and 8 bases from J, leaving 19 bases between. This CDR3 comprises 15 residues. Turning to this clonotype: The antigen is unknown.

The sample taken for sequencing was blood. The clonotype comes from a man in his late teens or twenties in good health. The chain recombines TRBV12-3 or TRBV12-4 with TRBJ2-1; D remains ambiguous. The CDR3: CASSGAVAGVYEQFF. CDR3 bases: TGTGCCAGCAGTGGTGCCGTGGCCGGAGTCTATGAGCAGTTCTTC.